The rows below give T cell receptor beta chains drawn from one sample of a study of metastatic and nonmetastatic thyroid tumors. TCRdb re-processed the PCR reads through MiXCR. The table lists 15,000 or so clones, more than 15% of them singletons. The sequenced sample was blood. These receptors were collected from a female donor with papillary thyroid cancer or a benign thyroid nodule (not recorded which). Some clones in this sample may be carry-over from other donors' samples. Both conserved end residues are part of each CDR3.

CDR3 protein: CASSQDDRADTQYF; J gene: TRBJ2-3; V gene: TRBV4-1
CDR3 protein: CASGLFEREYEQFF; J gene: TRBJ2-1; V gene: TRBV27
CDR3 protein: CASTPQGTEAFF; J gene: TRBJ1-1; V gene: TRBV28
CDR3 protein: CASSIRLAGEDNEQFF; J gene: TRBJ2-1; V gene: TRBV12-3/TRBV12-4
CDR3 protein: CASSLGQDYGYTF; J gene: TRBJ1-2; V gene: TRBV5-1
CDR3 protein: CSASTSGVKGEQFF; J gene: TRBJ2-1; V gene: TRBV20-1
CDR3 protein: CASSLGGGRLYGYTF; J gene: TRBJ1-2; V gene: TRBV28
CDR3 protein: CASSEALQGSYGYTF; J gene: TRBJ1-2; V gene: TRBV6-1
CDR3 protein: CASTLGGLSVNTEAFF; J gene: TRBJ1-1; V gene: TRBV6-1
CDR3 protein: CSASRGAYGYTF; J gene: TRBJ1-2; V gene: TRBV20-1
CDR3 protein: CASSEATGSSYNEQFF; J gene: TRBJ2-1; V gene: TRBV2